The TCR beta chain described here comes from a study of blood T cells in healthy people across ages. General study points: Across the age range, TCR beta diversity per million T cells fell in a roughly linear way.

Combining a sample-barcoded 5' primer with a J-beta primer mix, a second PCR ran for 7 to 11 cycles. Each CDR3 protein is one row after TCRdb ran MiXCR on the 5' RACE reads. The sample holds approximately 850,000 distinct CDR3 sequences; 40% to 50% are singletons and the top ten take approximately 19%. A remark on this clonotype: The antigen remains undetermined.

The V gene's germline CDR1 is SNHLY and CDR2 FYNNEI. Germline trimming cut 7 bases from V and 4 bases from J; bases unmatched to any gene: 11. This CDR3 is 15 amino acids long. The source material was blood. The receptor was derived from a man aged 55 to 70 in good health. The chain recombines TRBV2 with TRBJ2-7; 9 nucleotides align to TRBD1. The CDR3 spells CASTEEGTGMYEQYF. The CDR3 nucleotides read TGTGCCAGCACCGAGGAGGGGACAGGGATGTACGAGCAGTACTTC.